Below, 29 T cell receptor beta chains from the same sample are listed, as sequenced in a study of OX40 agonist ivuxolimab in advanced cancers. Sequenced by immunoSEQ multiplex PCR; TCRdb stores in-frame clones only, minus some. The sample carries 30,000 to 45,000 clones, around three quarters recorded once. The sequenced sample was CD4+ or CD8+ T cells sorted from blood, obtained in a trial of the OX40 agonist ivuxolimab. The receptors here all came from an adult with an advanced solid tumor such as melanoma, head and neck, liver or kidney cancer.

The chain uses TRBV14 and TRBJ2-7; 10 nucleotides align to TRBD1. Trimming removed 3 bases from V and 6 bases from J; junction bases left unmatched: 8. This CDR3 has 15 residues. CDR1 is SGHDN and CDR2 is FVKESK in the germline V gene. CDR3 coding DNA: TGTGCCAGCAGCCAGTTGACAGGGGGCTTAAGCGAGCAGTACTTC. Translating gives CASSQLTGGLSEQYF.

V and J are TRBV7-9 and TRBJ2-5; TRBD2 aligns across 8 bases. CDR3 size: 15 residues. The V and J ends lost 7 bases and 2 bases, in that order; junction bases with no gene match: 9. Germline CDR1 and CDR2: SEHNR and FQNEAQ (reference sequence). This CDR3 is CASTQEGGRQETQYF. The DNA of the CDR3 is TGTGCCAGCACCCAAGAGGGCGGGAGGCAAGAGACCCAGTACTTC. Complete variable domain (other parts from reference TRBV7-9 and TRBJ2-5): DTGVSQNPRHKITKRGQNVTFRCDPISEHNRLYWYRQTLGQGPEFLTYFQNEAQLEKSRLLSDRFSAERPKGSFSTLEIQRTEQGDSAMYLCASTQEGGRQETQYFGPGTRLLVL.

The CDR3 bases are TGTGCCAGCAGTGAAGTTCAAGGGGGTTATGGCTACACCTTC. This gives the protein CASSEVQGGYGYTF. The chain employs TRBV2 and TRBJ1-2, with D possibly TRBD1 on 6 matching bases. Germline values: CDR1 SNHLY, CDR2 FYNNEI. This CDR3 spans 14 amino acids. The V and J ends lost 1 base and 5 bases respectively, with 11 bases between them.

J is TRBJ1-2 and V is TRBV19; 9 bases map to TRBD1. Germline lookup yields CDR1 LNHDA and CDR2 SQIVND (reference sequence). J lost 8 bases, V lost 5 bases, and 6 bases had no gene match. This CDR3 has 13 amino acids. Written as DNA, the CDR3 is TGTGCCAGTAGTCCCACGACAGGGGGAGGCTACACCTTC. This gives the protein CASSPTTGGGYTF.

This chain connects TRBV5-1 to TRBJ2-1, with D tentatively TRBD2 (6 bases). Germline CDR1 is SGHRS and CDR2 is YFSETQ. V lost 0 bases to trimming and J lost 3 bases, with 13 bases between them. The CDR3 consists of 16 residues. The CDR3 DNA reads as TGCGCCAGCAGCTTGGGGTCGGGAGCTGGCTACAATGAGCAGTTCTTC. This sequence encodes CASSLGSGAGYNEQFF. Using reference TRBV5-1 and TRBJ2-1 for the parts outside the CDR3, the full variable domain is KAGVTQTPRYLIKTRGQQVTLSCSPISGHRSVSWYQQTPGQGLQFLFEYFSETQRNKGNFPGRFSGRQFSNSRSEMNVSTLELGDSALYLCASSLGSGAGYNEQFFGPGTRLTVL.

A word on this clone: Distinct nucleotide sequences in the sample also encode this CDR3. The V call is TRBV29-1, the J call TRBJ1-2; 7 positions agree with TRBD1. Looked up from germline, CDR1 is SQVTM and CDR2 is ANQGSEA. CDR3 length: 14 amino acids. V was clipped by 1 base and J by 8 bases; unmatched bases: 10. CDR3 DNA: TGCAGCGTTGAAGTGGGCCAGGGGGTGGGGGGCTACACCTTC. Its translation: CSVEVGQGVGGYTF.

The chain recombines TRBV27 with TRBJ2-7; D gene uncertain. Trimming cost V 6 bases and J 5 bases, with 11 bases left between them. This CDR3 contains 12 residues. The germline V gene encodes CDR1 MNHEY and CDR2 SMNVEV (reference sequence). The CDR3 loop is CASSYRVNEQYF. CDR3 bases: TGTGCCAGCAGCTACCGTGTGAACGAGCAGTACTTC.

The CDR3 nucleotides read TGTGCCAGCAGTATTGGACTAGCGGCTATAAAGCAGTTCTTC. Protein: CASSIGLAAIKQFF. The chain carries TRBV9 and TRBJ2-1; 10 bases align to TRBD2. J gave up 11 bases and V 5 bases, and 10 bases lay outside the gene matches. CDR1 and CDR2 (germline): SGDLS, YYNGEE. The CDR3 is 14 residues long.

This chain links TRBV18 with TRBJ1-1, with D tentatively TRBD1 (5 bases). The CDR3 totals 14 residues. V lost 4 bases and J lost 1, with 10 bases in between. Germline V gene lookup returns CDR1 KGHSH and CDR2 LQKENI. Written as DNA, the CDR3 is TGTGCCAGCTCACTCGGACAAGAGAACACTGAAGCTTTCTTT. It specifies CASSLGQENTEAFF.

The sample holds a few counts of this clone. The chain employs TRBV4-1 and TRBJ1-5; 8 bases map to TRBD1. There are 19 residues in the CDR3. The ends lost 1 base at V and 2 bases at J; junction bases unmatched: 13. CDR1 is MGHRA, CDR2 YSYEKL, per germline. This CDR3 is CASSQGGGSGTGGNQPQHF. CDR3 coding DNA: TGCGCCAGCAGCCAAGGGGGAGGGTCGGGGACAGGAGGCAATCAGCCCCAGCATTTT.

The CDR3 coding sequence is TGTGCCAGCAGCAGCCGGACGGGCAATGAGCAGTTCTTC. Its protein is CASSSRTGNEQFF. V gene TRBV7-9 combines with J gene TRBJ2-1; D not certain. CDR3 length: 13 residues. Germline CDR1 and CDR2: SEHNR and FQNEAQ (reference sequence). Trimming pared 5 bases from V and 6 bases from J, leaving 11 bases between.

The count of this clone is one. This chain joins TRBV5-6 and TRBJ2-2; 13 nucleotides agree with TRBD2. The CDR3 has 14 residues. Germline loops: CDR1 SGHDT, CDR2 YYEEEE. V shed 4 bases and J 7 bases; nucleotides not matched to a gene: 1. The CDR3 DNA reads TGTGCCAGCAGCGGACTAGCGGGAGTCGGGGAGCTGTTTTTT. This encodes CASSGLAGVGELFF.

This rearrangement joins TRBV7-2 to TRBJ2-5; D gene unclear. The CDR3 consists of 12 residues. V lost 0 bases, J lost 14 bases, and 13 bases lay in between. The germline V gene has CDR1 SGHTA and CDR2 FQGNSA. CDR3 DNA sequence: TGTGCCAGCAGCTTAGCATTGGAACGGAGATACTTC. It yields the protein CASSLALERRYF.

The chain combines TRBV25-1 with TRBJ2-7; D might be TRBD1 (5 bases). Germline loops: CDR1 MGHDK, CDR2 SYGVNS. The CDR3 contains 13 residues. The V gene lost 9 bases and the J gene lost 2 bases, with 14 bases spanning the gap. The CDR3 DNA follows: TGTGCCAGAGAAGGTCAGGGCCCCTACGAGCAGTACTTC. Amino acid sequence: CAREGQGPYEQYF.

This chain links TRBV10-1 with TRBJ1-1; D is uncertain. The germline V gene has CDR1 WNHNN and CDR2 SYGVQD (reference sequence). V lost 6 bases and J 10 bases, leaving 9 bases between the germline ends. The CDR3 extends over 10 amino acids. The CDR3 coding sequence is TGCGCCAGCAGCGCCCGGGGAGCTTTCTTT. Protein sequence: CASSARGAFF.

This CDR3 is CASSLDSNLYEQYF. CDR3 sequence (DNA): TGTGCCAGCAGCTTAGATAGCAACTTGTACGAGCAGTACTTC. The chain couples TRBV11-2 to TRBJ2-7; D is unclear. Trimming shortened V by 0 bases and J by 4 bases, and 10 bases separated the two germline ends. Germline CDR1 is SGHAT and CDR2 is FQNNGV. CDR3 length: 14 amino acids.

This chain uses TRBV11-2 with TRBJ2-3; D uncertain. Trimming cost V 5 bases and J 3 bases, with 6 bases left between them. The CDR3 length is 12 residues. Germline values: CDR1 SGHAT, CDR2 FQNNGV. The CDR3 sequence: CASSQETDTQYF. The CDR3 bases are TGTGCCAGCAGCCAAGAGACAGATACGCAGTATTTT.

This chain connects TRBV27 to TRBJ2-2; D call uncertain. The CDR3 consists of 13 residues. V was trimmed by 6 bases and J by 1 base, leaving 6 bases between them. Germline V gene lookup returns CDR1 MNHEY and CDR2 SMNVEV (reference sequence). CDR3 residues: CASRLVNTGELFF. CDR3 bases: TGTGCCAGCAGGCTAGTGAACACCGGGGAGCTGTTTTTT.

This clone was counted once. The chain links TRBV5-1 to TRBJ2-3; D is perhaps TRBD2 (6 bases). V was pared by 1 base and J by 0 bases, with 9 bases between. This CDR3 is built from 15 residues. Germline CDR1 and CDR2: SGHRS and YFSETQ. DNA of the CDR3: TGCGCCAGCAGCTTGTCTAGCGTGAGCACAGATACGCAGTATTTT. Its protein product is CASSLSSVSTDTQYF.

The chain uses TRBV18 and TRBJ2-3, with 12 positions matching TRBD1. This CDR3 has 16 amino acids. With 3 bases clipped from V and 2 bases from J, the junction kept 3 bases outside the gene matches. Germline V gene sequence: CDR1 KGHSH, CDR2 LQKENI. Here the CDR3 reads CASSPGQGASTDTQYF. For the CDR3, the DNA is TGTGCCAGCTCACCGGGACAGGGGGCCTCCACAGATACGCAGTATTTT.

This clone appeared once. The V gene is TRBV5-1, the J gene TRBJ2-5, with 9 bases that match TRBD1. The trim removed 4 bases at V and 5 bases at J, leaving 9 bases unmatched. This CDR3 comprises 15 residues. Germline V gene data show CDR1 as SGHRS and CDR2 as YFSETQ. Here the CDR3 reads CASSRRTGEWETQYF. The CDR3, as DNA: TGCGCCAGCAGCCGTCGGACAGGGGAATGGGAGACCCAGTACTTC.

This chain uses TRBV4-2 with TRBJ1-4, with TRBD1 identical over 11 bases. Germline assignment: CDR1 LGHNA and CDR2 YNFKEQ. This CDR3 contains 16 residues. J was trimmed by 6 bases and V by 0 bases; bases with no gene match: 3. The CDR3 region is CASSQDSGQGDEKLFF. The CDR3 DNA is TGTGCCAGCAGCCAAGATTCGGGACAGGGGGATGAAAAACTGTTTTTT.

The CDR3 sequence: CASSPSDRSNIQYF. DNA of the CDR3: TGTGCCAGCAGCCCAAGCGACAGGTCAAACATTCAGTACTTC. The V gene is TRBV7-3, the J gene TRBJ2-4, with a tentative D call TRBD1 (6 bases). This CDR3 contains 14 residues. CDR1 SGHTA and CDR2 FQGTGA come from the germline V gene. V was cut by 5 bases and J by 6 bases, with 14 bases left in between.

This chain joins TRBV4-2 and TRBJ1-1; a weak D match, TRBD1 (6 bases). In germline, CDR1 is LGHNA, CDR2 YNFKEQ. The CDR3 consists of 16 residues. Trimming shortened V by 0 bases and J by 1 base, and 12 bases separated the two germline ends. This CDR3 is CASSQDRQVTNTEAFF. In DNA form, the CDR3 reads TGTGCCAGCAGCCAAGACCGACAGGTTACGAACACTGAAGCTTTCTTT.

This clone was recorded only once. The chain employs TRBV6-6 and TRBJ2-7, with 10 positions matching TRBD2. The CDR3 consists of 14 residues. The junction had 9 bases not matched to a gene; V was cut back by 7 bases and J by 6 bases. Germline loops: CDR1 MNHNY, CDR2 SVGAGI (reference sequence). The CDR3 here is CASNRPLAGVEQYF. The CDR3 nucleotides are TGTGCCAGCAATCGGCCCCTAGCGGGAGTCGAGCAGTACTTC.

This clone turned up a few times. The chain has TRBV5-4 and TRBJ2-4; possible D gene TRBD1, 6 bases. CDR3 length: 13 residues. Per the germline V gene, CDR1 is SGHNT and CDR2 is YYREEE (reference sequence). Trimming removed 0 bases at V and 7 bases at J, with 8 bases between. This chain's CDR3 is CASSLAGENIQYF. The CDR3 nucleotides are TGTGCCAGCAGCTTGGCAGGGGAGAACATTCAGTACTTC.

The V call is TRBV5-6, the J call TRBJ2-7, with D perhaps given as TRBD1 or TRBD2 (5 bases each). The length of the CDR3 is 15 residues. V lost 5 bases, J lost 0 bases, and 15 bases lay in between. Germline V gene lookup returns CDR1 SGHDT and CDR2 YYEEEE. As DNA, the CDR3 is TGTGCCAGCAGACGGGACCGGATACCCTCCTACGAGCAGTACTTC. Residues: CASRRDRIPSYEQYF.

This clone has a handful of counts. This chain links TRBV27 with TRBJ2-6, with D possibly matching TRBD2 (5 bases). Germline V gives CDR1 MNHEY, CDR2 SMNVEV (reference sequence). Trimming took off 5 bases at V and 0 bases at J, with 14 bases between the two ends. CDR3 size: 17 residues. CDR3 loop: CASSLLTRGSGANVLTF. The CDR3 DNA follows: TGTGCCAGCAGTCTCCTGACCCGGGGCTCTGGGGCCAACGTCCTGACTTTC.

The chain employs TRBV6-1 and TRBJ1-5; the D is unclear. This CDR3 region has 13 residues. Germline assignment: CDR1 MNHNS and CDR2 SASEGT. Deletions cut 6 bases from V and 0 bases from J, with 6 bases between. DNA of the CDR3: TGTGCCAGCAGGCAATATAGCAATCAGCCCCAGCATTTT. Residues: CASRQYSNQPQHF.